The T cell receptor (beta chain) under discussion was sequenced for a study of regulatory T cells in long-lasting Graves disease. This CDR3 is built from 15 residues. CDR1 is LGHDT, CDR2 YNNKEL, per germline (reference sequence). Trimming removed 4 bases at V and 4 bases at J, with 15 bases between. Construction of TCR beta libraries relied on iRepertoire HTBI primers and on Arm-PCR targeting CDR3 regions. TCRdb recomputed calls from the multiplex PCR reads with MiXCR, one row per CDR3 protein. The table has 300,000 to 500,000 distinct CDR3 sequences, around 20% seen once. Time point in this sample: persistent/refractory GD, antithyroid drugs over 5 years with positive TRAb. PBMCs provided the RNA from which the TCR library was made.

This clonotype originated in a female donor with Graves disease. The chain carries TRBV3-1 and TRBJ2-3; D is unresolved. The sample was peripheral blood mononuclear cells (PBMCs), taken when the disease was refractory, from a patient treated with antithyroid drugs. This CDR3 reads CASSPTSKRADTQYF. The CDR3 nucleotides are TGTGCCAGCAGCCCCACCTCTAAAAGGGCAGATACGCAGTATTTT.